The 11 T cell receptor beta chains reported below all come from one sample, sequenced in a study of T cell responses to AZD1222 COVID-19 vaccine. Assay: immunoSEQ multiplex PCR; the TCRdb copy retains only in-frame clones and omits some. Of about 180,000 clones in the sample, 85% to 95% were seen once. This sample comprised peripheral blood, obtained 28 days after the second dose of the MenACWY control vaccine. The receptors stem from an adult who received the MenACWY meningococcal vaccine as a control.

The V call is TRBV2, the J call TRBJ2-7; D uncertain. Trimming took off 1 base at V and 1 base at J, with 11 bases between the two ends. The CDR3 has 15 residues. CDR1 and CDR2 from the germline V gene are SNHLY and FYNNEI. The CDR3 DNA sequence: TGTGCCAGCAGTGAAGGTCTTAACCTATCCTACGAGCAGTACTTC. Protein product: CASSEGLNLSYEQYF. Combining the CDR3 with reference TRBV2 and TRBJ2-7 gives the whole variable domain EPEVTQTPSHQVTQMGQEVILRCVPISNHLYFYWYRQILGQKVEFLVSFYNNEISEKSEIFDDQFSVERPDGSNFTLKIRSTKLEDSAMYFCASSEGLNLSYEQYFGPGTRLTVT.

V and J are TRBV10-2 and TRBJ2-2; possibly TRBD1 or TRBD2 for D (5 bases each). There are 15 residues in the CDR3. With 8 bases removed from V and 0 bases from J, the gap between germline ends came to 13 bases. Germline V CDR1 and CDR2: WSHSY, SAAADI. CDR3 sequence (DNA): TGCGCCAGCTTCGGGACGGCAACGAACACCGGGGAGCTGTTTTTT. This gives the protein CASFGTATNTGELFF.

This clone has only one observation. The V gene is TRBV30, the J gene TRBJ1-5, with D perhaps matching TRBD1 (5 bases). The V and J ends lost 0 bases and 6 bases respectively, with 12 bases between them. Germline V CDR1 and CDR2: GTSNPN, SVGIG (reference sequence). This CDR3 is 14 amino acids long. The CDR3 region is CAWSVQMGRQPQHF. In nucleotides, the CDR3 is TGTGCCTGGAGTGTACAGATGGGACGTCAGCCCCAGCATTTT.

The gene calls are TRBV5-4 and TRBJ1-2, with D unclear. Between the trimmed V and J ends, which lost 1 base and 3 bases, there was a span of 4 bases. CDR1 is SGHNT and CDR2 is YYREEE in the germline V gene (reference sequence). The CDR3 totals 12 residues. CDR3 protein: CASSLNYYGYTF. The CDR3 coding sequence is TGTGCCAGCAGCTTGAACTACTATGGCTACACCTTC.

The V gene is TRBV5-1, the J gene TRBJ2-5; TRBD2 matches at 9 bases. The CDR3 has 17 residues. J was trimmed by 5 bases and V by 4 bases; bases with no gene match: 15. Germline CDR1 is SGHRS and CDR2 is YFSETQ. The CDR3 loop reads CASSERGANTNSETQYF. DNA of the CDR3: TGCGCCAGCAGCGAGCGGGGGGCGAACACAAATTCCGAGACCCAGTACTTC.

The rearrangement joins TRBV18 to TRBJ1-3; 8 nucleotides align to TRBD1. The CDR3 runs to 15 residues. Per the germline V gene, CDR1 is KGHSH and CDR2 is LQKENI. With 5 bases clipped from V and 0 bases from J, the junction kept 3 bases outside the gene matches. CDR3 bases: TGTGCCAGCTCAGCACAGGGGGACTCTGGAAACACCATATATTTT. This gives the protein CASSAQGDSGNTIYF.

The chain recombines TRBV3-1 (or the pseudogene TRBV3-2) with TRBJ2-1; D is unresolved. V gave up 5 bases and J gave up 0 bases, with 14 bases separating them. The germline V gene encodes CDR1 LGHDT and CDR2 YNNKEL (reference sequence). This CDR3 is 16 amino acids long. CDR3 protein: CASSTDLRGSYNEQFF. Here the CDR3 DNA reads TGTGCCAGCAGCACTGACCTACGCGGCTCCTACAATGAGCAGTTCTTC.

The chain couples TRBV6-1 to TRBJ2-7; D is unresolved. Trimming stripped 1 base from V and 4 bases from J, with 14 bases between. The CDR3 runs 15 residues. The germline gives CDR1 MNHNS, CDR2 SASEGT. In nucleotides, the CDR3 is TGTGCCAGCAGTGAAGACCAGAGGAGAGTTTACGAGCAGTACTTC. Amino acid sequence: CASSEDQRRVYEQYF.

The rearrangement uses TRBV7-2 and TRBJ2-7; 8 positions agree with TRBD2. CDR1 SGHTA and CDR2 FQGNSA come from the germline V gene. After removal of 4 bases from V and 4 bases from J, the junction contained 9 bases not matched to a gene. The CDR3 runs to 15 residues. The CDR3 DNA reads as TGTGCCAGCAGCTCGGACCGGGGGGGGTTTTACGAGCAGTACTTC. Amino acid sequence: CASSSDRGGFYEQYF.

The rearrangement uses TRBV6-5 and TRBJ2-7; possibly TRBD2 for D (7 bases). Per germline, CDR1 MNHEY and CDR2 SVGAGI. V was pared by 2 bases and J by 3 bases, with 14 bases between. The length of the CDR3 is 15 residues. CDR3: CASSYLEGEGYEQYF. CDR3 sequence (DNA): TGTGCCAGCAGTTACCTCGAGGGGGAGGGCTACGAGCAGTACTTC.

The chain uses TRBV6-1 and TRBJ2-3; 12 bases agree with TRBD2. The CDR3 has 18 amino acids. Germline trimming cut 2 bases from V and 3 bases from J; bases unmatched to any gene: 9. Per the germline V gene, CDR1 is MNHNS and CDR2 is SASEGT. CDR3 protein: CASSEFLAGGLETDTQYF. Here the CDR3 DNA reads TGTGCCAGCAGTGAATTCCTAGCGGGGGGGCTGGAAACAGATACGCAGTATTTT.